The rows below give T cell receptor beta chains drawn from one sample of a study of OX40 agonist ivuxolimab in advanced cancers. The method was immunoSEQ multiplex PCR; TCRdb's version includes in-frame clones alone and lacks a portion of them. The repertoire holds about 63,000 clones, with 85% to 90% as singletons. The specimen comprised CD4+ or CD8+ T cells sorted from blood, sampled in a trial of the OX40 agonist ivuxolimab. These TCRs come from an adult with an advanced solid tumor such as melanoma, head and neck, liver or kidney cancer. CDR3s include the opening cysteine and the closing phenylalanine or tryptophan. A D gene is named only where the DNA matches it firmly. Some rows have no size entry. The others give once, few or many, or a class for an expanded clone.

v_gene,j_gene,d_gene,abundance,CDR3aa,CDR3nt
TRBV19,TRBJ1-2,-,few,CASTSGQWGYGYTF,TGTGCCAGTACCAGCGGACAGTGGGGCTATGGCTACACCTTC
TRBV18,TRBJ1-3,-,-,CASSPPGHLSSGNTIYF,TGTGCCAGCTCACCACCGGGACACCTGAGCTCTGGAAACACCATATATTTT
TRBV5-1,TRBJ1-5,-,once,CASSLAANQPQHF,TGTGCCAGCAGCTTGGCGGCAAATCAGCCCCAGCATTTT
TRBV9,TRBJ2-2,-,once,CASSVFPEAGELFF,TGTGCCAGCAGCGTGTTCCCTGAGGCCGGGGAGCTGTTTTTT
TRBV5-1,TRBJ1-6,-,few,CASSSRRGGPLHF,TGCGCCAGCAGCTCGAGGCGAGGTGGACCCCTCCACTTT
TRBV6-1,TRBJ1-4,-,-,CASTNRAGESEKLFF,TGTGCCAGCACAAACCGGGCAGGAGAATCTGAAAAACTGTTTTTT
TRBV7-2,TRBJ2-3,-,few,CASSFQISTDTQYF,TGTGCCAGCAGCTTCCAGATTAGCACAGATACGCAGTATTTT
TRBV5-1,TRBJ2-5,-,-,CASSLGGQDETQYF,TGCGCCAGCAGCTTGGGGGGGCAAGACGAGACCCAGTACTTC
TRBV5-1,TRBJ1-4,-,-,CASSPAGTGNEKLFF,TGCGCCAGCAGCCCGGCCGGAACCGGTAATGAAAAACTGTTTTTT
TRBV19,TRBJ1-1,-,-,CASKTGQDPNTEAFF,TGTGCCAGTAAGACTGGGCAGGACCCGAACACTGAAGCTTTCTTT
TRBV15,TRBJ2-7,TRBD1,-,CATSRDLSGGYEQYF,TGTGCCACCAGCAGAGACTTGTCAGGGGGCTACGAGCAGTACTTC
TRBV4-1,TRBJ2-1,-,-,CASSQESGGGHNEQFF,TGCGCCAGCAGCCAAGAATCGGGGGGCGGTCACAATGAGCAGTTCTTC
TRBV19,TRBJ1-2,-,-,CASSNPGGRSPGYTF,TGTGCCAGTAGTAACCCCGGAGGGCGCTCTCCTGGCTACACCTTC
TRBV7-3,TRBJ2-7,TRBD1,-,CASSSTGTGFVEQYF,TGTGCCAGCAGCTCCACCGGGACAGGGTTTGTCGAGCAGTACTTC
TRBV28,TRBJ2-5,TRBD1,-,CASSFIGTGRGETQYF,TGTGCCAGCAGCTTTATTGGGACAGGGCGAGGGGAGACCCAGTACTTC
TRBV6-6,TRBJ2-7,-,-,CASSYSRGFEQYF,TGTGCCAGCAGTTACTCGAGGGGATTCGAGCAGTACTTC
TRBV6-5,TRBJ2-7,-,-,CASSYGPGKEQYF,TGTGCCAGCAGTTACGGTCCGGGAAAGGAGCAGTACTTC
TRBV9,TRBJ1-3,TRBD1,-,CASSARQGLGNTIYF,TGTGCCAGCAGCGCACGACAGGGCCTGGGAAACACCATATATTTT
TRBV11-2,TRBJ1-4,-,-,CASSLPGRVLGRRGEKLFF,TGTGCCAGCAGCCTACCTGGTAGGGTTCTGGGTCGCCGGGGTGAAAAACTGTTTTTT
TRBV6-6,TRBJ1-5,TRBD1,-,CASSLGRGQGSQPQHF,TGTGCCAGCAGCCTAGGTAGGGGACAGGGAAGCCAGCCCCAGCATTTT
TRBV19,TRBJ2-7,-,-,CASSIAVSGEQYF,TGTGCCAGTAGTATAGCGGTGTCTGGCGAGCAGTACTTC
TRBV25-1,TRBJ1-2,TRBD1,-,CASSNQPGQGAEGYTF,TGTGCCAGCAGTAATCAACCGGGACAGGGGGCGGAAGGCTACACCTTC
TRBV6-1,TRBJ2-2,-,once,CASSERTGELFF,TGTGCCAGCAGTGAACGCACCGGGGAGCTGTTTTTT
TRBV20-1,TRBJ1-1,-,-,CSADRGTEAFF,TGCAGTGCTGACCGGGGCACTGAAGCTTTCTTT
TRBV5-4,TRBJ1-1,TRBD1,-,CASSLYPGQENTEAFF,TGTGCCAGCAGCTTGTATCCGGGACAGGAGAACACTGAAGCTTTCTTT
TRBV5-1,TRBJ1-5,TRBD1,-,CASSLQGASNQPQHF,TGCGCCAGCAGCTTACAGGGGGCTAGCAATCAGCCCCAGCATTTT
TRBV2,TRBJ1-2,-,-,CASLRINYGYTF,TGTGCCAGCTTGCGCATCAACTATGGCTACACCTTC
TRBV4-1,TRBJ1-4,TRBD1,few,CASSQDGTGGEKLFF,TGCGCCAGCAGCCAAGATGGGACAGGAGGCGAAAAACTGTTTTTT
TRBV27,TRBJ1-5,-,once,CASSFAGNYQPQHF,TGTGCCAGCAGTTTTGCAGGCAATTATCAGCCCCAGCATTTT
TRBV5-6,TRBJ1-5,-,-,CASSLATVYQPQHF,TGCGCCAGCAGCTTGGCGACAGTTTATCAGCCCCAGCATTTT
TRBV7-2,TRBJ2-2,TRBD2,-,CASSPRLAANTGELFF,TGTGCCAGCAGCCCCCGACTAGCGGCGAACACCGGGGAGCTGTTTTTT
TRBV15,TRBJ2-1,TRBD2,-,CATSRETSGLNEQFF,TGTGCCACCAGCAGAGAGACTAGCGGGCTCAATGAGCAGTTCTTC
TRBV6-5,TRBJ1-2,TRBD1,-,CASSFLQGAPGGYTF,TGTGCCAGCAGTTTCCTACAGGGGGCGCCGGGAGGCTACACCTTC
TRBV5-1,TRBJ2-3,TRBD2,-,CASSLPTSGSTDTQYF,TGCGCCAGCAGCTTGCCGACTAGCGGGAGCACAGATACGCAGTATTTT
TRBV6-1,TRBJ1-1,-,-,CASSEVLGALGTEAFF,TGTGCCAGCAGTGAAGTTTTGGGGGCGCTGGGCACTGAAGCTTTCTTT
TRBV5-4,TRBJ2-1,TRBD2,-,CASSSTLAGMTYNEQFF,TGTGCCAGCAGCTCTACCCTAGCGGGAATGACTTACAATGAGCAGTTCTTC
TRBV6-1,TRBJ1-2,TRBD1,-,CASSPGQALGYTF,TGTGCCAGCAGCCCCGGACAGGCCTTGGGCTACACCTTC
TRBV5-4,TRBJ1-1,-,-,CASSPGQNTEAFF,TGTGCCAGCAGCCCCGGACAGAACACTGAAGCTTTCTTT
TRBV5-1,TRBJ2-3,-,-,CASSRNEGHTDTQYF,TGCGCCAGCAGCCGGAACGAAGGCCACACAGATACGCAGTATTTT
TRBV2,TRBJ2-7,-,-,CASSEYEQYF,TGTGCCAGCAGTGAATACGAGCAGTACTTC
TRBV6-5,TRBJ2-5,-,once,CASTPNPVNQQYF,TGTGCCAGCACACCCAACCCGGTTAACCAGCAGTACTTC
TRBV30,TRBJ2-7,TRBD1,-,CAWSGQGTTYEQYF,TGTGCCTGGTCGGGACAGGGGACGACCTACGAGCAGTACTTC
TRBV27,TRBJ2-1,-,few,CASSFYGTGLFNEQFF,TGTGCCAGCAGTTTTTACGGGACTGGCCTCTTCAATGAGCAGTTCTTC
TRBV5-5,TRBJ2-7,TRBD1,-,CASSYQGAEQYF,TGTGCCAGCAGTTATCAGGGGGCCGAGCAGTACTTC
TRBV4-3,TRBJ1-1,TRBD1,-,CASSQDPGQGKLRAFF,TGCGCCAGCAGCCAAGATCCCGGACAGGGGAAGCTTAGGGCTTTCTTT
TRBV4-2,TRBJ1-2,TRBD1,-,CASEGQNYGYTF,TGTGCCAGCGAGGGACAGAACTATGGCTACACCTTC
TRBV5-1,TRBJ1-1,-,-,CASSLQGNTEAFF,TGCGCCAGCAGCTTACAGGGGAACACTGAAGCTTTCTTT
TRBV27,TRBJ1-5,-,-,CASSSRAVNQPQHF,TGTGCCAGCAGTTCCCGGGCAGTCAATCAGCCCCAGCATTTT
TRBV25-1,TRBJ2-3,TRBD2,few,CASSASGGLTDTQYF,TGTGCCAGCAGTGCCAGCGGGGGCCTCACAGATACGCAGTATTTT
TRBV30,TRBJ1-5,-,-,CAWSVWAGSANQPQHF,TGTGCCTGGAGTGTATGGGCAGGGAGTGCCAATCAGCCCCAGCATTTT